This T cell receptor beta chain emerged from a study of blood T cell repertoires in COVID-19. As for the study in general: The origin of the acute and convalescent COVID-19 samples was the United States, Italy and Spain.

In the original workflow: Estimated nucleated cell counts came from reference gene primer amplification. Sequencing used immunoSEQ multiplex PCR; TCRdb keeps in-frame clones, though not all of them. That table is the source of V, J and clone size, and D and trimming were worked out from the DNA. Of about 240,000 clones listed, about 80% are singletons. The CDR3 is made up of 18 amino acids. The sample consisted of peripheral blood. The clonotype comes from an elderly woman with acute or convalescent COVID-19. The V and J genes are TRBV21-1 and TRBJ1-1; the table's D gene call, TRBD1, was not cross checked with the DNA. TRBV21-1 is a known pseudogene. CDR3 nucleotide sequence: TGTGCCAGCAGCAAACCCCACACCGCCCATCCGCCGAACACTGAAGCTTTCTTT. It yields the protein CASSKPHTAHPPNTEAFF.